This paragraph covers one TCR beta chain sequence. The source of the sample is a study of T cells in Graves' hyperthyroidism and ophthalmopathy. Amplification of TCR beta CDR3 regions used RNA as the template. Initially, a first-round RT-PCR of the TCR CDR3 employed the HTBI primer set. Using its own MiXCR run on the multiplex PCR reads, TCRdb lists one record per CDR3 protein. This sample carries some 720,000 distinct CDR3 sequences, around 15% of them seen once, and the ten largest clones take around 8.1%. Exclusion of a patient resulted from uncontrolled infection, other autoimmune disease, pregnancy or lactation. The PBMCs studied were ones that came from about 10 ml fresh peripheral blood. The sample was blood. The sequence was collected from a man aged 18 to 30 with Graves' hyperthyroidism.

The CDR3 here is CASTAGSIEAFF. Here the CDR3 DNA reads TGTGCCAGCACAGCCGGGAGCATTGAAGCTTTCTTT. V gene TRBV12-3 or TRBV12-4 combines with J gene TRBJ1-1; D not certain. The CDR3 length is 12 residues. V was shortened by 7 bases and J by 7 bases, with 13 bases between the two germline ends.